Given below is one T cell receptor beta chain in context. The PCR used 60 Vbeta and 13 Jbeta primers. Method: immunoSEQ multiplex PCR; TCRdb's copy keeps in-frame clones and lacks some. Of around 110,000 clones listed, under 85% were seen once; the top ten hold 3.5% to 5%. This specimen belongs to a study of cytomegalovirus exposure and HLA in healthy donors. The specimen was PBMCs. This receptor was taken from a male donor in good health and CMV-seronegative.

The CDR3 protein is CSVGGTGKYEQYF. The CDR3 DNA is TGCAGCGTTGGGGGGACAGGGAAATACGAGCAGTACTTC. The J gene is TRBJ2-7, the V gene TRBV29-1, with 9 bases that match TRBD1. Trimming at V came to 4 bases and at J to 4 bases, leaving 5 bases not matched to a gene. Germline CDR1 is SQVTM and CDR2 is ANQGSEA. The CDR3 loop spans 13 amino acids.